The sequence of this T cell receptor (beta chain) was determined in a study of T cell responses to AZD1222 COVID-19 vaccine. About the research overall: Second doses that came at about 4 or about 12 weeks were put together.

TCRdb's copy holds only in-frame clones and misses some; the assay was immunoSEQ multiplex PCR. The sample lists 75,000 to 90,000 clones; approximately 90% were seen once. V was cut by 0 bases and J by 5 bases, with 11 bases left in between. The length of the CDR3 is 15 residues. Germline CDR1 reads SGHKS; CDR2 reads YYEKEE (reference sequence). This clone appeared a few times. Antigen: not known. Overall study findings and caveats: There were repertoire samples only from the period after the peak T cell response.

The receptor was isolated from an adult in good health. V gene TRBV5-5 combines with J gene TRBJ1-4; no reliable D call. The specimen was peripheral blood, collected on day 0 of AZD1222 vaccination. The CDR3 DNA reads TGTGCCAGCAGCTTGGAGGCTGACCGAAATGAAAAACTGTTTTTT. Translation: CASSLEADRNEKLFF.